This T cell receptor beta chain is drawn from a study of human T cells and chemical hapten exposure. Time point indicated: pre-sensitization, week 0. Treatment reported: therapeutic diphenylcyclopropenone sensitization with weekly scalp DPC. Blood draws came first, before each patch test. The germline CDR1 and CDR2 sequences are MNHNS and SASEGT. V was pared by 6 bases and J by 4 bases, with 30 bases between. The CDR3 totals 19 residues. TCRdb reanalysed the RACE reads using MiXCR and keeps one entry per CDR3 protein. In the table there are a few hundred thousand distinct CDR3 sequences, around 5.5% of which are singletons.

The J gene is TRBJ1-2, the V gene TRBV6-1; D is possibly TRBD1 (6 bases). This TCR was recovered from a woman between 18 and 29 years old with alopecia areata. Some clones in this sample may be carry-over from other donors' samples. This sample comprised whole blood, obtained in connection with sensitization to the hapten diphenylcyclopropenone (DPC). CDR3 sequence: CASSSKRQELLPGSYGYTF. CDR3 sequence (DNA): TGTGCCAGCAGCTCAAAGCGACAGGAACTGCTACCGGGGAGCTATGGCTACACCTTC.